This is a list of T cell receptor beta chains from one sample in a study of control samples from healthy donors and cancer patients. Produced via immunoSEQ multiplex PCR; TCRdb's table is partial and in-frame only. This table holds 71,000 or so clones, under 90% found once. The sequenced material came from PBMCs. These TCRs come from a man aged 60 to 75 with lung cancer. The CDR3 runs from the conserved cysteine through the conserved F or W. Fields, in order: CDR3 length, J gene, D gene, V gene, clone size, CDR3 DNA, CDR3 protein. D genes are given only for firm matches. For some rows the clone size is stated as once, few or many, or as a class when expanded; others skip it.

len: 12; j_gene: TRBJ2-5; d_gene: NA; v_gene: TRBV3-1/TRBV3-2; abundance: NA; CDR3nt: TGTGCCAGCAGCCAAGATCGGGAGACCCAGTACTTC; CDR3aa: CASSQDRETQYF
len: 14; j_gene: TRBJ2-5; d_gene: NA; v_gene: TRBV9; abundance: NA; CDR3nt: TGTGCCAGCAGCATAGGCTCAGGATCAGAGACCCAGTACTTC; CDR3aa: CASSIGSGSETQYF
len: 13; j_gene: TRBJ1-1; d_gene: NA; v_gene: TRBV29-1; abundance: NA; CDR3nt: TGCAGCGTTGAGGGTAACATGGACACTGAAGCTTTCTTT; CDR3aa: CSVEGNMDTEAFF
len: 15; j_gene: TRBJ2-2; d_gene: TRBD1; v_gene: TRBV2; abundance: once; CDR3nt: TGTGCCAGCAGCCGACAGGGCGCGAACACCGGGGAGCTGTTTTTT; CDR3aa: CASSRQGANTGELFF
len: 15; j_gene: TRBJ1-2; d_gene: NA; v_gene: TRBV5-1; abundance: NA; CDR3nt: TGCGCCAGCAGCTTGCAGGGGCCAAGCCCCTATGGCTACACCTTC; CDR3aa: CASSLQGPSPYGYTF
len: 13; j_gene: TRBJ1-1; d_gene: NA; v_gene: TRBV24-1; abundance: NA; CDR3nt: TGTGCCACCAGTGGAGGGGGGGGCACTGAAGCTTTCTTT; CDR3aa: CATSGGGGTEAFF
len: 15; j_gene: TRBJ1-1; d_gene: NA; v_gene: TRBV6-6; abundance: NA; CDR3nt: TGTGCCAGCAGGGACCTCCAGGGTGGGGGAACTGAAGCTTTCTTT; CDR3aa: CASRDLQGGGTEAFF
len: 14; j_gene: TRBJ1-1; d_gene: NA; v_gene: TRBV6-4; abundance: NA; CDR3nt: TGTGCCAGCAGTCGTGGGGGTATAGGCACTGAAGCTTTCTTT; CDR3aa: CASSRGGIGTEAFF
len: 16; j_gene: TRBJ1-1; d_gene: TRBD1; v_gene: TRBV7-9; abundance: few; CDR3nt: TGTGCCAGCAGCCCCCAGGGACAGCACATGAACACTGAAGCTTTCTTT; CDR3aa: CASSPQGQHMNTEAFF
len: 15; j_gene: TRBJ1-3; d_gene: NA; v_gene: TRBV30; abundance: NA; CDR3nt: TGTGCCTGGGGATCGACGGGCACCCACGGAAACACCATATATTTT; CDR3aa: CAWGSTGTHGNTIYF
len: 14; j_gene: TRBJ2-4; d_gene: NA; v_gene: TRBV7-9; abundance: NA; CDR3nt: TGTGCCAGCAGCTTAGTACAGGGAAAGAACATTCAGTACTTC; CDR3aa: CASSLVQGKNIQYF
len: 15; j_gene: TRBJ2-1; d_gene: NA; v_gene: TRBV3-1/TRBV3-2; abundance: NA; CDR3nt: TGTGCCAGCAGCCTCATAAGGGGGGCCTACAATGAGCAGTTCTTC; CDR3aa: CASSLIRGAYNEQFF
len: 14; j_gene: TRBJ2-3; d_gene: TRBD1; v_gene: TRBV5-1; abundance: NA; CDR3nt: TGCGCCAGCAGCTTCTCGACAGGGCCAGATACGCAGTATTTT; CDR3aa: CASSFSTGPDTQYF
len: 15; j_gene: TRBJ2-6; d_gene: NA; v_gene: TRBV7-2; abundance: NA; CDR3nt: TGTGCCAGCAGCTTAGAAGGGTATGGGGCCAACGTCCTGACTTTC; CDR3aa: CASSLEGYGANVLTF
len: 14; j_gene: TRBJ1-5; d_gene: NA; v_gene: TRBV7-2; abundance: NA; CDR3nt: TGTGCCAGCAGCTATCGTCAGGGAGATCAGCCCCAGCATTTT; CDR3aa: CASSYRQGDQPQHF
len: 17; j_gene: TRBJ2-1; d_gene: TRBD1; v_gene: TRBV3-1/TRBV3-2; abundance: NA; CDR3nt: TGTGCCAGCATTTCAACCCCGGGACAGGGAGCCTACAATGAGCAGTTCTTC; CDR3aa: CASISTPGQGAYNEQFF
len: 13; j_gene: TRBJ1-1; d_gene: NA; v_gene: TRBV6-4; abundance: NA; CDR3nt: TGTGCCAGCAGTGACGAACTCGAGGGACGAGCTTTCTTT; CDR3aa: CASSDELEGRAFF
len: 14; j_gene: TRBJ1-2; d_gene: NA; v_gene: TRBV6-5; abundance: NA; CDR3nt: TGTGCCAGCAGTTACTCACCTCGGATCACTGGCTACACCTTC; CDR3aa: CASSYSPRITGYTF
len: 16; j_gene: TRBJ2-3; d_gene: NA; v_gene: TRBV5-1; abundance: NA; CDR3nt: TGCGCCAGCAGCGCCGAAGGGGCAGGGTTGGGAGATACGCAGTATTTT; CDR3aa: CASSAEGAGLGDTQYF
len: 13; j_gene: TRBJ1-6; d_gene: NA; v_gene: TRBV3-1/TRBV3-2; abundance: NA; CDR3nt: TGTGCCAGCAGCCCTCGGACAGATTCACCCCTCCACTTT; CDR3aa: CASSPRTDSPLHF
len: 14; j_gene: TRBJ2-1; d_gene: NA; v_gene: TRBV5-1; abundance: NA; CDR3nt: TGCGCCAGCACCCTCCAGAGCTCCTACAATGAGCAGTTCTTC; CDR3aa: CASTLQSSYNEQFF
len: 15; j_gene: TRBJ1-6; d_gene: NA; v_gene: TRBV12-5; abundance: NA; CDR3nt: TGTGCTAGTGGTAGGGGCACGTCCACGATTGAACCCCTCCACTTT; CDR3aa: CASGRGTSTIEPLHF
len: 14; j_gene: TRBJ2-7; d_gene: NA; v_gene: TRBV7-9; abundance: NA; CDR3nt: TGTGCCAGCAGTTCAGTCGGCCCCCGTTCCGAGCAGTACTTC; CDR3aa: CASSSVGPRSEQYF
len: 11; j_gene: TRBJ1-3; d_gene: NA; v_gene: TRBV11-3; abundance: NA; CDR3nt: TGTGCCAGCAGCTCCGCCGAGACCGCGAATTTT; CDR3aa: CASSSAETANF
len: 14; j_gene: TRBJ2-7; d_gene: NA; v_gene: TRBV11-2; abundance: NA; CDR3nt: TGTGCCAGCAGCATAACCACTAGCTCCTACGAGCAGTACTTC; CDR3aa: CASSITTSSYEQYF
len: 15; j_gene: TRBJ2-7; d_gene: NA; v_gene: TRBV5-1; abundance: NA; CDR3nt: TGCGCCAGCAGCTTCTTGACAGGGACTACCTACGAGCAGTACTTC; CDR3aa: CASSFLTGTTYEQYF
len: 15; j_gene: TRBJ2-3; d_gene: NA; v_gene: TRBV2; abundance: NA; CDR3nt: TGTGCCAGCAGGGAAATGACAGGTAGCACAGATACGCAGTATTTT; CDR3aa: CASREMTGSTDTQYF
len: 17; j_gene: TRBJ1-5; d_gene: NA; v_gene: TRBV7-9; abundance: NA; CDR3nt: TGTGCCAGCAGCTTAGGGGCAGCAGGTAGGGGCAATCAGCCCCAGCATTTT; CDR3aa: CASSLGAAGRGNQPQHF
len: 13; j_gene: TRBJ2-1; d_gene: NA; v_gene: TRBV5-4; abundance: NA; CDR3nt: TGTGCCAGCAGCTTGGCCACCGCCAATGAGCAGTTCTTC; CDR3aa: CASSLATANEQFF
len: 14; j_gene: TRBJ1-1; d_gene: NA; v_gene: TRBV10-3; abundance: NA; CDR3nt: TGTGCCATCAGCCCCCTGGGGGGGCGGACTGAAGCTTTCTTT; CDR3aa: CAISPLGGRTEAFF